The 7 T cell receptor beta chains reported below all come from one sample, sequenced in a study of OX40 agonist ivuxolimab in advanced cancers. Profiling relied on immunoSEQ multiplex PCR, and the TCRdb table lists in-frame clones only, not all of them. The table shows over 60,000 clones, with more than 65% occurring only once. The source was CD4+ or CD8+ T cells sorted from blood, collected in a trial of the OX40 agonist ivuxolimab. The source of these receptors is an adult with an advanced solid tumor such as melanoma, head and neck, liver or kidney cancer.

V is TRBV6-1 and J is TRBJ2-7; D is perhaps TRBD1 or TRBD2 (6 bases each). The V and J ends lost 6 bases and 3 bases respectively, with 18 bases between them. Germline V CDR1 and CDR2: MNHNS, SASEGT. The CDR3 extends over 15 amino acids. This CDR3 is CASRLEGVGSYEQYF. CDR3 nucleotides: TGTGCCAGCAGGTTGGAGGGGGTGGGCAGCTACGAGCAGTACTTC.

The chain uses TRBV7-9 and TRBJ2-2; possibly TRBD1 or TRBD2 for D (5 bases each). V lost 5 bases and J 6 bases, leaving 10 bases between the germline ends. The germline V gene encodes CDR1 SEHNR and CDR2 FQNEAQ (reference sequence). The CDR3 covers 13 residues. CDR3 region: CASSGGSAGELFF. In DNA form, the CDR3 reads TGTGCCAGCAGCGGGGGATCTGCCGGGGAGCTGTTTTTT.

The rearrangement uses TRBV19 and TRBJ1-6; unclear D gene. CDR3 length: 14 residues. V was pared by 4 bases and J by 0 bases, with 4 bases between. Germline V CDR1 and CDR2: LNHDA, SQIVND (reference sequence). CDR3 sequence: CASSTNSYNSPLHF. CDR3 coding DNA: TGTGCCAGTAGTACGAACTCCTATAATTCACCCCTCCACTTT.

This chain links TRBV7-2 with TRBJ1-6; 7 positions agree with TRBD1. V shed 2 bases and J 7 bases; nucleotides not matched to a gene: 8. This CDR3 is 16 amino acids long. Germline V gives CDR1 SGHTA, CDR2 FQGNSA. The CDR3: CASSLTRQGGNSPLHF. CDR3 bases: TGTGCCAGCAGCTTAACCCGACAGGGCGGGAATTCACCCCTCCACTTT.

This chain links TRBV10-3 with TRBJ1-5, with 7 nucleotides matching TRBD1. The germline CDR1 and CDR2 sequences are ENHRY and SYGVKD. The CDR3 consists of 15 residues. Trimming at V came to 3 bases and at J to 6 bases, leaving 8 bases not matched to a gene. DNA of the CDR3: TGTGCCATCAGTGAAAGACAGGGCCAAGGTCAGCCCCAGCATTTT. It encodes CAISERQGQGQPQHF.

The rearrangement links TRBV7-9 to TRBJ1-3; no reliable D call. This CDR3 has 13 amino acids. Per germline, CDR1 SEHNR and CDR2 FQNEAQ (reference sequence). Trimming stripped 5 bases from V and 1 base from J, with 6 bases between. CDR3 DNA: TGTGCCAGCAGCCCCGGTTCTGGAAACACCATATATTTT. Translated, it gives CASSPGSGNTIYF.

The chain joins TRBV9 to TRBJ1-3; TRBD1 matches 7 bases. CDR3 size: 14 residues. Germline values: CDR1 SGDLS, CDR2 YYNGEE. The junction had 7 bases not matched to a gene; V was cut back by 4 bases and J by 6 bases. CDR3 nucleotide sequence: TGTGCCAGCAGCCCTGAGGGACAGCTAAACACCATATATTTT. It specifies CASSPEGQLNTIYF.